This T cell receptor beta chain appears in the sequencing data of a study of cytomegalovirus exposure and HLA in healthy donors. CDR1 and CDR2 (germline): MNHNY, SVGAGI (reference sequence). This CDR3 is 16 amino acids long. Trimming took off 6 bases at V and 4 bases at J, with 18 bases between the two ends. The PCR was carried out with 60 Vbeta primers and 13 Jbeta primers. TCRdb's table, derived via immunoSEQ multiplex PCR, lists solely in-frame clones and lacks some. The top ten clones hold roughly 6.9% of a sample with some 96,000 clones, roughly 80% of them seen once. This clone was counted only a few times.

The chain recombines TRBV6-6 with TRBJ2-2; D is perhaps TRBD2 (7 bases). What was sequenced was PBMCs. This TCR was recovered from a man aged 35 to 55 in good health and CMV-seropositive. CDR3 bases: TGTGCCAGCAGAGGGGGGGGCCTTCGGAGCACCGGGGAGCTGTTTTTT. As protein: CASRGGGLRSTGELFF.